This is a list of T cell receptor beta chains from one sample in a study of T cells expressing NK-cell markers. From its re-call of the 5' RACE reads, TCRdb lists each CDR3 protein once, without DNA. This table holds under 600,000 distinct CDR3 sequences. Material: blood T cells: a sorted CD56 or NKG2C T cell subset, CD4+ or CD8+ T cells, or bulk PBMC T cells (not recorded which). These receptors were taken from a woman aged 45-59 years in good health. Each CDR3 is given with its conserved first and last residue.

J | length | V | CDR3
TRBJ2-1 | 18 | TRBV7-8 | CASSSSLSSSGAYNEQFF
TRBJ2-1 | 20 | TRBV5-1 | CASSSNRDRVTNPLAHEQFF
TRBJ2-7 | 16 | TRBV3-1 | CASSQDRDRVLLRQYF
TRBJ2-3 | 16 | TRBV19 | CASSIALAGGTDTQYF
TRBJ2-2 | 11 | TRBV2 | CASSSRPELFF
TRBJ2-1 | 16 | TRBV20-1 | CSARLGGGVSYNEQFF
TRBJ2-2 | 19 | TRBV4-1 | CASSQDKAVWQGGSGELFF
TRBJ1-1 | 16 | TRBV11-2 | CASSLDLQGRGTEAFF
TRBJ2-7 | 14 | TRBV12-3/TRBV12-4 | CASSKQGAVYEQYF
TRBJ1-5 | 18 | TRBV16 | CASSQFLSGPSGNQPQHF
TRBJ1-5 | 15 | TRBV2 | CASSSKSNSNQPQHF
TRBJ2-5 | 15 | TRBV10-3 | CAIKRTSGEGETQYF
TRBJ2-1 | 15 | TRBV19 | CASSIMGLAESEQFF
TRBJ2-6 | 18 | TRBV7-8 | CASSLVVSGGTGANVLTF
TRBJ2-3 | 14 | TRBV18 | CASSRRESADTQYF
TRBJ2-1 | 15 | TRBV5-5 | CASSQLALSPQEQFF
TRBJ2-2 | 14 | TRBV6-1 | CATGEQGNTGELFF
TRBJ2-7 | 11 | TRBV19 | CASQGNYEQYF
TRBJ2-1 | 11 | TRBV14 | CASSQDNEQFF
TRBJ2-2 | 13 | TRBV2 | CASVRQYTGELFF
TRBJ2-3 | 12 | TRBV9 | CASSGDWNTQYF
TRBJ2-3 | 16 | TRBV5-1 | CASSLARTINTDTQYF
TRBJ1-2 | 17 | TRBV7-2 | CASSLGSTQGILGGYTF